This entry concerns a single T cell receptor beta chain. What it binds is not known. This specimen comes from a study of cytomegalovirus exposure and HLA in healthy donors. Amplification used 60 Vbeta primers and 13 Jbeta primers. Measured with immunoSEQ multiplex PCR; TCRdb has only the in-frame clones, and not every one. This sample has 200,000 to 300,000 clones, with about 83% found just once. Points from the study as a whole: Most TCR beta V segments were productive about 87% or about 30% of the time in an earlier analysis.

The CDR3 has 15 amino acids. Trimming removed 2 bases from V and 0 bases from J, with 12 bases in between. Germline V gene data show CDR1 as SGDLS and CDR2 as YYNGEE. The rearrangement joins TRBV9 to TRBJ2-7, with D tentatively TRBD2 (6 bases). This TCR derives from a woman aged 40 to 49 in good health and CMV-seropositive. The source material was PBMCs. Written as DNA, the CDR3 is TGTGCCAGCAGCGTCGCGGCGGGGCGCTCCTACGAGCAGTACTTC. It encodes CASSVAAGRSYEQYF.